The clone carrying this TCR beta chain was recorded a few times. Donors in Cohort 3 counted as recovered after two negative PCRs, clearance, or symptom resolution. CDR1 SGHDT and CDR2 YYEEEE come from the germline V gene. Losses at the gene ends were 4 bases for V and 4 bases for J; bases not matched to a gene: 7. The CDR3 has 15 amino acids. Some clones are missing from TCRdb's copy, which holds only in-frame ones; the method was immunoSEQ multiplex PCR. Among about 250,000 clones, about 85% were seen once, and the ten largest hold 3%. The source of the sample is a study of blood T cell repertoires in COVID-19. Across the study: Collection of acute and convalescent COVID-19 samples took place in the United States, Italy and Spain.

The chain carries TRBV5-6 and TRBJ2-7; 11 positions match TRBD1. The TCR was taken from a woman aged 45-60 years who had recovered from COVID-19. The sequencing input was PBMCs or T cells enriched from blood (not recorded which). CDR3 nucleotide sequence: TGTGCCAGCAGCCCCCCAGGACAGGGGGCGTACGAGCAGTACTTC. This gives the protein CASSPPGQGAYEQYF.